The 26 T cell receptor beta chains below come from one sample, sequenced in a study of blood T cells in healthy people across ages. Combining a sample-barcoded 5' primer with a J-beta primer mix, a second PCR ran for 7 to 11 cycles. TCRdb re-analysed the 5' RACE reads in MiXCR, keeping a single row per CDR3 protein. The data contain about 1.8 million distinct CDR3 sequences, around half of them seen just once; the ten biggest clones take up around 2.1%. What was sequenced was blood. The origin of the receptors is a woman in her 40s in good health.

V is TRBV29-1 and J is TRBJ1-6, with a tentative D call TRBD1 (5 bases). This CDR3 has 14 amino acids. Germline-derived CDR1 and CDR2 are SQVTM and ANQGSEA. The V and J ends lost 6 bases and 8 bases respectively, with 17 bases between them. The CDR3 DNA sequence: TGCAGCGTCTCCACAGGCCCCGCACATTCACCCCTCCACTTT. Its protein product is CSVSTGPAHSPLHF.

This clonotype has a handful of counts. The rearrangement uses TRBV10-3 and TRBJ2-5, with D possibly being TRBD1 or TRBD2 (5 bases each). This CDR3 has 15 residues. V was clipped by 8 bases and J by 2 bases, with 18 bases between them. Germline V gene data show CDR1 as ENHRY and CDR2 as SYGVKD. The CDR3 here is CAIHGDGAGQETQYF. CDR3 coding DNA: TGTGCCATCCATGGGGACGGGGCAGGGCAAGAGACCCAGTACTTC.

V gene TRBV28 combines with J gene TRBJ1-2; D might be TRBD1 (5 bases). Trimming cost V 10 bases and J 2 bases, with 17 bases left between them. CDR1 is MDHEN, CDR2 SYDVKM, per germline. The CDR3 is made up of 14 amino acids. CDR3 protein: CATGMPGSNYGYTF. The CDR3 region has the DNA TGTGCCACCGGTATGCCAGGGAGCAACTATGGCTACACCTTC.

The CDR3 DNA is TGCAGTGCTCCAACCGGGAGAAGGGCCAAAAACATTCAGTACTTC. Its translation: CSAPTGRRAKNIQYF. This rearrangement joins TRBV20-1 to TRBJ2-4; tentatively, D is TRBD2 (6 bases). CDR1 and CDR2 from the germline V gene are DFQATT and SNEGSKA (reference sequence). The CDR3 spans 15 residues. Trimming cost V 5 bases and J 1 base, with 15 bases left between them.

V and J are TRBV11-2 and TRBJ2-7; 7 bases line up with TRBD1. The germline V gene has CDR1 SGHAT and CDR2 FQNNGV. The CDR3 sequence is 16 residues long. Trimming took 0 bases from V and 1 from J; bases not matched to a gene: 6. The CDR3: CASSLDLGTVSYEQYF. As DNA, the CDR3 is TGTGCCAGCAGCTTAGATTTGGGGACAGTGTCCTACGAGCAGTACTTC.

The chain recombines TRBV11-3 with TRBJ2-7, with TRBD1 as a possible D gene (6 bases). CDR1 and CDR2 from the germline V gene are SGHNT and YENEEA. V was clipped by 1 base and J by 0 bases, with 16 bases between them. The CDR3 spans 17 residues. In nucleotides, the CDR3 is TGTGCCAGCAGCTTAGTTTGTACAGGGATAGCCTCCTACGAGCAGTACTTC. Its protein is CASSLVCTGIASYEQYF.

This clonotype was counted once. V is TRBV6-1 and J is TRBJ2-1; 10 bases match TRBD2. Unmatched junction bases numbered 10, after V lost 6 bases and J lost 2 bases. The length of the CDR3 is 17 residues. Germline V lookup: CDR1 MNHNS, CDR2 SASEGT. CDR3 region: CASSRFSGGPPYNEQFF. DNA of the CDR3: TGTGCCAGCAGCCGTTTTAGCGGGGGGCCCCCCTACAATGAGCAGTTCTTC.

This clonotype was counted between two and nine times. The V gene is TRBV5-6, the J gene TRBJ2-5; 7 bases are shared with TRBD1. The CDR3 runs to 14 residues. The junction had 5 bases not matched to a gene; V was cut back by 4 bases and J by 2 bases. Germline assignment: CDR1 SGHDT and CDR2 YYEEEE. CDR3: CASSHRDSQETQYF. DNA for the CDR3: TGTGCCAGCAGCCACCGGGACAGTCAAGAGACCCAGTACTTC. The full variable domain, completed using reference TRBV5-6 and TRBJ2-5, is DAGVTQSPTHLIKTRGQQVTLRCSPKSGHDTVSWYQQALGQGPQFIFQYYEEEERQRGNFPDRFSGHQFPNYSSELNVNALLLGDSALYLCASSHRDSQETQYFGPGTRLLVL.

This sequence joins TRBV5-1 and TRBJ2-1; 12 bases map to TRBD2. CDR1 SGHRS and CDR2 YFSETQ come from the germline V gene. This CDR3 has 18 residues. V was clipped by 5 bases and J by 8 bases; unmatched bases: 17. CDR3 sequence (DNA): TGCGCCAGCAGGCCCGGGACTAGCGGGTCTCTTTCATGGGATGAGCAGTTCTTC. Translated, it gives CASRPGTSGSLSWDEQFF. Supplemented by reference TRBV5-1 and TRBJ2-1, the full variable domain reads KAGVTQTPRYLIKTRGQQVTLSCSPISGHRSVSWYQQTPGQGLQFLFEYFSETQRNKGNFPGRFSGRQFSNSRSEMNVSTLELGDSALYLCASRPGTSGSLSWDEQFFGPGTRLTVL.

This clonotype has just a few counts. The chain couples TRBV27 to TRBJ2-5; perhaps TRBD2 as D (5 bases). CDR3 size: 14 residues. Germline V gene sequence: CDR1 MNHEY, CDR2 SMNVEV (reference sequence). Between the trimmed V and J ends, which lost 9 bases and 1 base, there was a span of 15 bases. CDR3 coding DNA: TGTGCCAGACTGAGCGGATGGGCCCAAGAGACCCAGTACTTC. It yields the protein CARLSGWAQETQYF.

Of note for this clonotype: Germline is not matched at one junction end, which may reflect a read error. The genes are TRBV4-2 and TRBJ2-3; 10 nucleotides line up with TRBD2. Germline V lookup: CDR1 LGHNA, CDR2 YNFKEQ. This CDR3 spans 18 amino acids. CDR3 loop: CASSHPPTSGESTDTQYF. Written as DNA, the CDR3 is TGTGCCAGCAGCCATCCTCCCACTAGCGGGGAGAGCACAGATACACAGTATTTT.

The rearrangement uses TRBV3-1 and TRBJ1-5, with D tentatively TRBD1 (6 bases). The CDR3 length is 16 residues. In germline, CDR1 is LGHDT, CDR2 YNNKEL (reference sequence). Trimming cost V 1 base and J 9 bases, with 19 bases left between them. CDR3 DNA: TGTGCCAGCAGCCAAGGGAACCGGGACATAACATGGCCCCAGCATTTT. Protein product: CASSQGNRDITWPQHF.

The chain combines TRBV20-1 with TRBJ2-5, with D unclear. V was clipped by 1 base and J by 3 bases, with 6 bases between them. Germline assignment: CDR1 DFQATT and CDR2 SNEGSKA (reference sequence). This CDR3 has 12 residues. CDR3 loop: CSARAVEETQYF. Here the CDR3 DNA reads TGCAGTGCTAGAGCGGTGGAAGAGACCCAGTACTTC.

The rearrangement uses TRBV2 and TRBJ2-3, with 9 positions matching TRBD2. The germline V gene encodes CDR1 SNHLY and CDR2 FYNNEI. V lost 6 bases and J lost 2; bases outside the gene matches: 18. This CDR3 has 19 amino acids. The CDR3 is CASRAGLGSGGPLTDTQYF. The CDR3 DNA follows: TGTGCCAGCAGGGCCGGCTTGGGTAGCGGGGGACCCCTCACAGATACGCAGTATTTT. The whole variable domain, filled in from reference TRBV2 and TRBJ2-3, reads EPEVTQTPSHQVTQMGQEVILRCVPISNHLYFYWYRQILGQKVEFLVSFYNNEISEKSEIFDDQFSVERPDGSNFTLKIRSTKLEDSAMYFCASRAGLGSGGPLTDTQYFGPGTRLTVL.

This clonotype has only a few counts. The chain is built from TRBV7-2 and TRBJ2-4; a weak D match, TRBD1 (6 bases). The J call may be mistaken, given a closer DNA end match to TRBJ2-7. Germline values: CDR1 SGHTA, CDR2 FQGNSA. This CDR3 spans 14 amino acids. CDR3 amino acids: CASRTGSGTYEQYF. The CDR3 bases are TGTGCCAGCAGGACAGGTTCCGGGACCTACGAGCAGTACTTC.

The J gene is TRBJ2-6, the V gene TRBV28; D is ambiguous. The germline V and J ends were trimmed by 6 bases and 0 bases, with 6 bases remaining between them. Germline-derived CDR1 and CDR2 are MDHEN and SYDVKM. The CDR3 has 14 residues. The CDR3 region is CASRSRSGANVLTF. The CDR3 bases are TGTGCCAGCAGGTCTCGCTCTGGGGCCAACGTCCTGACTTTC. Drawing the rest from reference TRBV28 and TRBJ2-6, the complete variable domain is DVKVTQSSRYLVKRTGEKVFLECVQDMDHENMFWYRQDPGLGLRLIYFSYDVKMKEKGDIPEGYSVSREKKERFSLILESASTNQTSMYLCASRSRSGANVLTFGAGSRLTVL.

This clonotype was seen only a few times. The rearrangement joins TRBV12-3 or TRBV12-4 to TRBJ2-5, with 7 bases matching TRBD2. Germline trimming cut 8 bases from V and 4 bases from J; bases unmatched to any gene: 1. The length of the CDR3 is 11 residues. The CDR3 region is CASGGVETQYF. The CDR3 nucleotides are TGTGCCAGCGGGGGGGTAGAGACCCAGTACTTC.

The chain has TRBV5-1 and TRBJ2-1; 10 bases are shared with TRBD2. From germline, CDR1 is SGHRS and CDR2 YFSETQ. V shed 2 bases, J shed 1 base, and the junction held 9 bases outside the gene matches. The CDR3 is made up of 18 amino acids. The CDR3 region is CASSFSSGGPPSYNEQFF. CDR3 nucleotide sequence: TGCGCCAGCAGCTTTAGTAGCGGGGGGCCCCCTTCCTACAATGAGCAGTTCTTC.

V usage is TRBV20-1 and J usage is TRBJ1-6; 9 bases align to TRBD1. V lost 2 bases and J lost 6; bases outside the gene matches: 5. The germline gives CDR1 DFQATT, CDR2 SNEGSKA (reference sequence). The CDR3 sequence is 15 residues long. The CDR3 region is CSARRTGAGNSPLHF. The CDR3, as DNA: TGCAGTGCTAGAAGGACAGGGGCCGGTAATTCACCCCTCCACTTT.

The chain links TRBV4-2 to TRBJ1-2; the D gene is possibly TRBD1 (5 bases). Germline values: CDR1 LGHNA, CDR2 YNFKEQ. The CDR3 is 14 amino acids. Trimming took 0 bases from V and 3 from J, leaving 8 bases between them. The CDR3 DNA reads TGTGCCAGCAGCCAAGAAGGGGAGGACTATGGCTACACCTTC. It codes for CASSQEGEDYGYTF.

This clonotype showed up just a few times. V is TRBV13 and J is TRBJ2-5, with 12 nucleotides matching TRBD2. The CDR3 totals 16 residues. The germline CDR1 and CDR2 sequences are PRHDT and FYEKMQ (reference sequence). The V gene end was trimmed by 1 base and the J gene end by 4 bases; junction bases not matched to a gene: 4. The CDR3: CASSLASGGARETQYF. The CDR3 bases are TGTGCCAGCAGCTTAGCTAGCGGGGGGGCACGAGAGACCCAGTACTTC. The variable domain in full, with the rest retrieved from reference TRBV13 and TRBJ2-5, is AAGVIQSPRHLIKEKRETATLKCYPIPRHDTVYWYQQGPGQDPQFLISFYEKMQSDKGSIPDRFSAQQFSDYHSELNMSSLELGDSALYFCASSLASGGARETQYFGPGTRLLVL.

Only a few counts were recorded for this clonotype. This sequence joins TRBV20-1 and TRBJ2-5, with TRBD1 as a possible D gene (6 bases). This CDR3 has 14 amino acids. The V end was cut by 5 bases, the J end by 5 bases, with 18 bases between. From germline, CDR1 is DFQATT and CDR2 SNEGSKA (reference sequence). DNA of the CDR3: TGCAGTGCTTCCCCCTACAGGGAAGCGGAGACCCAGTACTTC. Its translation: CSASPYREAETQYF.

The CDR3 sequence: CASSFKISETQYF. For the CDR3, the DNA is TGTGCCAGCTCATTTAAGATCAGCGAGACCCAGTACTTC. The chain is built from TRBV18 and TRBJ2-5, with D unresolved. Germline V gives CDR1 KGHSH, CDR2 LQKENI. CDR3 length equals 13 residues. Deletions cut 5 bases from V and 5 bases from J, with 12 bases between.

The chain joins TRBV5-1 to TRBJ1-2, with 9 bases fitting TRBD1. With 4 bases clipped from V and 4 bases from J, the junction kept 11 bases outside the gene matches. This CDR3 has 16 amino acids. Germline loops: CDR1 SGHRS, CDR2 YFSETQ. The CDR3 sequence is CASSVSPGQGPYGYTF. The CDR3 nucleotides read TGCGCCAGCAGCGTATCTCCTGGACAGGGGCCCTATGGCTACACCTTC.

In its sample, this clonotype was seen once. V and J are TRBV27 and TRBJ1-4, with 7 bases matching TRBD1. Germline loops: CDR1 MNHEY, CDR2 SMNVEV (reference sequence). Unmatched junction bases numbered 11, after V lost 5 bases and J lost 5 bases. The CDR3 has 16 residues. DNA for the CDR3: TGTGCCAGCAGTCCTTCACGGACAGGAAAGAATGAAAAACTGTTTTTT. Protein product: CASSPSRTGKNEKLFF.

V gene TRBV7-9 combines with J gene TRBJ1-2, with D hard to call. This CDR3 has 12 residues. Between the trimmed V and J ends, which lost 5 bases and 9 bases, there was a span of 13 bases. The germline V gene encodes CDR1 SEHNR and CDR2 FQNEAQ (reference sequence). CDR3 in DNA: TGTGCCAGCAGCCCAGAAGGGTTGAGCTACACCTTC. This codes for CASSPEGLSYTF.